Below are 14 T cell receptor beta chains sequenced from a single sample in a study of control samples from healthy donors and cancer patients. The assay was immunoSEQ multiplex PCR, and TCRdb's table has in-frame clones only and misses some. The profile shows some 150,000 clones, roughly 93% of them singletons. Specimen: blood. These receptors were obtained from a man aged 50 or older in good health.

This rearrangement joins TRBV13 to TRBJ1-1; D gene uncertain. Germline V gene lookup returns CDR1 PRHDT and CDR2 FYEKMQ (reference sequence). The CDR3 totals 12 residues. The ends were cut back, 3 bases at V and 1 base at J, with 3 bases in the middle. The CDR3 bases are TGTGCCAGCAGCTTTAAGAACACTGAAGCTTTCTTT. This translates into CASSFKNTEAFF.

The chain carries TRBV11-2 and TRBJ1-2; TRBD1 matches 10 bases. The CDR3 runs 18 residues. Trimming cost V 4 bases and J 0 bases; bases outside gene matches: 11. Germline V gene sequence: CDR1 SGHAT, CDR2 FQNNGV. This chain's CDR3 is CASSSGTGAFGANYGYTF. CDR3 sequence (DNA): TGTGCCAGCAGCTCGGGGACAGGGGCCTTCGGAGCTAACTATGGCTACACCTTC.

This clone appeared once. V usage is TRBV7-2 and J usage is TRBJ2-7, with 14 nucleotides matching TRBD2. Trimming cost V 3 bases and J 2 bases; bases outside gene matches: 12. This CDR3 has 19 residues. Germline V gene lookup returns CDR1 SGHTA and CDR2 FQGNSA. DNA of the CDR3: TGTGCCAGCAGCTTTAAAGGGACTAGCGGGAGAGTAGGCGCCTACGAGCAGTACTTC. It specifies CASSFKGTSGRVGAYEQYF.

The chain has TRBV28 and TRBJ1-5; D is undetermined. Deletions cut 5 bases from V and 1 base from J, with 9 bases between. Germline loops: CDR1 MDHEN, CDR2 SYDVKM. The CDR3 contains 14 residues. The CDR3 sequence: CASSKGGSNQPQHF. DNA of the CDR3: TGTGCCAGCAGTAAGGGTGGGAGCAATCAGCCCCAGCATTTT.

The rearrangement uses TRBV15 and TRBJ1-6; tentative D call: TRBD1 (5 bases). Per germline, CDR1 LNHNV and CDR2 YYDKDF (reference sequence). V was clipped by 11 bases and J by 17 bases, with 19 bases between them. This CDR3 has 11 amino acids. The CDR3 here is CAACTGANFHF. The CDR3 DNA sequence: TGTGCCGCGTGTACCGGGGCAAACTTCCACTTT. The variable domain in full, completed from reference TRBV15 and TRBJ1-6, reads DAMVIQNPRYQVTQFGKPVTLSCSQTLNHNVMYWYQQKSSQAPKLLFHYYDKDFNNEADTPDNFQSRRPNTSFCFLDIRSPGLGDTAMYLCAACTGANFHFGNGTRLTVT.

The chain has TRBV5-1 and TRBJ2-5, with 11 bases aligning to TRBD1. V trimming: 0 bases; J trimming: 5 bases; junction bases outside the gene matches: 6. From germline, CDR1 is SGHRS and CDR2 YFSETQ. The CDR3 is made up of 16 amino acids. The CDR3 protein is CASSLADRGLGETQYF. In nucleotides, the CDR3 is TGCGCCAGCAGCTTGGCGGACAGGGGGCTTGGGGAGACCCAGTACTTC.

J is TRBJ2-7 and V is TRBV5-8, with D perhaps TRBD2 (6 bases). The CDR3 totals 11 residues. The germline V and J ends were trimmed by 4 bases and 7 bases, with 9 bases remaining between them. Germline V gene sequence: CDR1 SGHTS, CDR2 YDEGEE. The CDR3 DNA sequence: TGTGCCAGCAGCCTCCGGGGGGAGCAGTACTTC. This sequence encodes CASSLRGEQYF.

The V gene is TRBV7-9, the J gene TRBJ2-2; D uncertain. The germline V gene has CDR1 SEHNR and CDR2 FQNEAQ (reference sequence). CDR3 length equals 14 residues. The germline V and J ends were trimmed by 1 base and 1 base, with 4 bases remaining between them. CDR3 DNA sequence: TGTGCCAGCAGCTTAGAACGGAACACCGGGGAGCTGTTTTTT. Amino acid sequence: CASSLERNTGELFF.

The J gene is TRBJ2-7, the V gene TRBV28; 10 positions match TRBD2. This CDR3 is 18 amino acids long. J gave up 0 bases and V 3 bases, and 11 bases lay outside the gene matches. Germline-derived CDR1 and CDR2 are MDHEN and SYDVKM. CDR3 loop: CASSFITSGAIASYEQYF. The CDR3 coding sequence is TGTGCCAGCAGTTTCATCACTAGCGGGGCTATAGCCTCCTACGAGCAGTACTTC.

The chain links TRBV3-1 (or the pseudogene TRBV3-2) to TRBJ2-7; 8 nucleotides line up with TRBD2. The junction had 4 bases not matched to a gene; V was cut back by 4 bases and J by 5 bases. The CDR3 runs to 13 residues. Germline values: CDR1 LGHDT, CDR2 YNNKEL (reference sequence). This CDR3 reads CASSLNGRDEQYF. The DNA of the CDR3 is TGTGCCAGCAGCCTCAACGGGAGGGACGAGCAGTACTTC.

The chain carries TRBV6-6 and TRBJ1-1; TRBD1 might be the D (5 bases). Germline V CDR1 and CDR2: MNHNY, SVGAGI (reference sequence). The CDR3 is 16 amino acids. V lost 0 bases to trimming and J lost 2 bases, with 13 bases between them. This CDR3 is CASSYSWWQGNTEAFF. The CDR3 DNA sequence: TGTGCCAGCAGTTACTCTTGGTGGCAGGGTAACACTGAAGCTTTCTTT.

The chain links TRBV13 to TRBJ2-1; 14 bases match TRBD2. The CDR3 runs to 19 residues. With V trimmed by 4 bases and J by 0 bases, 8 bases remained unmatched. Germline CDR1 PRHDT, CDR2 FYEKMQ (reference sequence). CDR3 DNA: TGTGCCAGCAGCTCCCTCGGACTAGCGGGAGGTAGCTCCTACAATGAGCAGTTCTTC. Translation gives CASSSLGLAGGSSYNEQFF.

In this sample, this clone turned up once. The rearrangement joins TRBV2 to TRBJ2-7, with 7 bases identical to TRBD1. Germline V gene lookup returns CDR1 SNHLY and CDR2 FYNNEI. The J segment lost 3 bases and the V segment lost 4 bases, leaving 3 bases of the junction unmatched. The CDR3 loop spans 13 amino acids. The CDR3 bases are TGTGCCAGCAGTGGACAGGGAATCTACGAGCAGTACTTC. Protein: CASSGQGIYEQYF.

V is TRBV6-5 and J is TRBJ1-2; possible D gene TRBD1, 6 bases. This CDR3 region has 14 residues. V dropped 7 bases and J dropped 6 bases, with 18 bases sitting between them. From germline, CDR1 is MNHEY and CDR2 SVGAGI. CDR3 sequence (DNA): TGTGCCAGCACCCCTCAAGAGGGGGGGGATGGCTACACCTTC. It specifies CASTPQEGGDGYTF.